This T cell receptor (beta chain) was recorded in a study of T cell changes during pregnancy in multiple sclerosis. Assay: immunoSEQ multiplex PCR; the TCRdb copy retains only in-frame clones and omits some. This sample has tens of thousands of clones, with roughly 88% found just once. This clonotype was obtained from a female donor with multiple sclerosis, enrolled in a pregnancy study. This specimen consisted of peripheral blood, obtained in the third trimester of pregnancy.

The CDR3 DNA reads TGTGCCAGCAGCGCAACAGGGGGGGGGAAAGCTTTCTTT. As protein: CASSATGGGKAFF. The chain couples TRBV7-9 to TRBJ1-1; TRBD1 matches at 8 bases. CDR1 and CDR2 (germline): SEHNR, FQNEAQ (reference sequence). The CDR3 contains 13 residues. V lost 5 bases, J lost 9 bases, and 8 bases stayed unmatched.